Listed here are 5 T cell receptor beta chains from one sample, sequenced in a study of blood T cell repertoires in COVID-19. Using immunoSEQ multiplex PCR, the repertoire was profiled, and TCRdb retains in-frame clones only, with some absent. There are hundreds of thousands of clones in the sample; 80% to 90% occur only once, and about 8.9% lies in the top ten. The sequenced sample consisted of PBMCs or T cells enriched from blood (not recorded which). Receptors were obtained from a woman aged 18-35 years who had recovered from COVID-19.

This sequence joins TRBV28 and TRBJ1-3, with D perhaps matching TRBD1 (5 bases). Looked up from germline, CDR1 is MDHEN and CDR2 is SYDVKM. V dropped 5 bases and J dropped 2 bases, with 10 bases sitting between them. The CDR3 length is 14 residues. The CDR3 protein is CASSPGATGNTIYF. CDR3 nucleotide sequence: TGTGCCAGCAGTCCTGGGGCAACTGGAAACACCATATATTTT.

This CDR3 reads CASSVQVNTGELFF. CDR3 DNA: TGTGCCAGTAGTGTCCAGGTTAACACCGGGGAGCTGTTTTTT. V is TRBV19 and J is TRBJ2-2; D gene ambiguous. The V and J ends lost 5 bases and 2 bases respectively, with 9 bases between them. Germline lookup yields CDR1 LNHDA and CDR2 SQIVND (reference sequence). This CDR3 contains 14 residues. The complete variable domain, with remaining parts taken from reference TRBV19 and TRBJ2-2, reads DGGITQSPKYLFRKEGQNVTLSCEQNLNHDAMYWYRQDPGQGLRLIYYSQIVNDFQKGDIAEGYSVSREKKESFPLTVTSAQKNPTAFYLCASSVQVNTGELFFGEGSRLTVL.

For the CDR3, the DNA is TGTGCCAGCAGTTACGGGGGGGCCGCCTACGAGCAGTACTTC. Translating gives CASSYGGAAYEQYF. This chain uses TRBV27 with TRBJ2-7; 8 bases line up with TRBD2. CDR3 length: 14 amino acids. Germline values: CDR1 MNHEY, CDR2 SMNVEV (reference sequence). V was pared by 4 bases and J by 2 bases, with 4 bases of the junction left unmatched.

This chain links TRBV27 with TRBJ2-2; TRBD1 aligns across 7 bases. Germline values: CDR1 MNHEY, CDR2 SMNVEV (reference sequence). This CDR3 is built from 12 residues. J gave up 9 bases and V 6 bases, and 4 bases lay outside the gene matches. DNA for the CDR3: TGTGCCAGCAGAAAAGGGGGCCGGGAGCTGTTTTTT. Translated, it gives CASRKGGRELFF.

This clone was seen just once. This chain joins TRBV5-4 and TRBJ2-1, with D possibly TRBD2 on 5 matching bases. The CDR3 has 12 amino acids. V lost 0 bases and J 8 bases, leaving 6 bases between the germline ends. CDR1 and CDR2 (germline): SGHNT, YYREEE (reference sequence). CDR3 nucleotides: TGTGCCAGCAGCTTGGACGGGGATGAGCAGTTCTTC. The encoded protein is CASSLDGDEQFF.